Presented here are 26 T cell receptor beta chains from one specimen sequenced in a study of T-cell memory formation after mild COVID-19 (dated by TCRdb to 2020 to 2022). Library generation was performed with 5' RACE. Instrument on record: Illumina NovaSeq 6000. TCRdb reworked the public reads: Q25 trimming with fastp, MiXCR clone assembly, productive beta chains retained. Rows matching on CDR3 protein sequence are summarized as one entry with the most common DNA and genes. For this sample there are about 190,000 distinct CDR3 sequences; around 18% appear just once. The top ten constitute about 2.4% of the sample. What was sequenced was PBMCs or a T cell subset sorted from them (not recorded which). The receptors originated from an adult woman who had mild COVID-19 (a few samples of this study predate the infection). The sample titles of this study are shuffled in the database, so cell type and time point are left out; the donor was told from shared clones.

The V gene is TRBV29-1, the J gene TRBJ2-3; the D call may be TRBD1 or TRBD2 (7 bases each). Germline values: CDR1 SQVTM, CDR2 ANQGSEA. The CDR3 is 17 residues long. V lost 7 bases to trimming and J lost 2 bases, with 25 bases between them. The CDR3 region is CSAGQGGGSGSTDTQYF. The CDR3 region has the DNA TGCAGCGCCGGGCAGGGGGGCGGGAGTGGATCCACAGATACGCAGTATTTT.

This clonotype has a handful of counts. This chain links TRBV20-1 with TRBJ2-1, with 8 bases aligning to TRBD1. CDR1 is DFQATT, CDR2 SNEGSKA, per germline (reference sequence). The ends lost 4 bases at V and 2 bases at J; junction bases unmatched: 4. The CDR3 spans 14 residues. The CDR3 DNA reads as TGCAGTGCTAAGGACAGGGATACCTACAATGAGCAGTTCTTC. Translated: CSAKDRDTYNEQFF.

This clonotype was detected a few times. CDR3 DNA: TGTGCCAGCAGCTTCGACGGAACTACGAACTACACCTTC. Translation: CASSFDGTTNYTF. The J gene is TRBJ1-2, the V gene TRBV5-4; no reliable D call. CDR3 length: 13 residues. CDR1 and CDR2 (germline): SGHNT, YYREEE (reference sequence). Trimming took 2 bases from V and 10 from J, leaving 15 bases between them.

This CDR3 is CASRLGGGAEKLFF. As DNA, the CDR3 is TGTGCCAGCAGACTCGGGGGGGGCGCGGAAAAACTGTTTTTT. The chain has TRBV12-3 or TRBV12-4 and TRBJ1-4, with TRBD1 as a possible D gene (6 bases). The CDR3 extends over 14 amino acids. V was cut by 6 bases and J by 8 bases, with 16 bases left in between.

In its sample, this clonotype was seen a few times. The rearrangement joins TRBV5-6 to TRBJ2-3; 8 bases align to TRBD2. The germline CDR1 and CDR2 sequences are SGHDT and YYEEEE. Trimming took 5 bases from V and 5 from J; bases not matched to a gene: 7. The CDR3 is 14 residues long. Here the CDR3 reads CASRKAGGVDTQYF. Written as DNA, the CDR3 is TGTGCCAGCAGGAAGGCGGGAGGTGTAGATACGCAGTATTTT.

The J gene is TRBJ1-1, the V gene TRBV9, with 8 bases that match TRBD1. Germline V gives CDR1 SGDLS, CDR2 YYNGEE. V lost 4 bases, J lost 4 bases, and 12 bases stayed unmatched. This CDR3 spans 16 amino acids. DNA for the CDR3: TGTGCCAGCAGCCACAACACAGGGGGGTCAGGCACTGAAGCTTTCTTT. This sequence encodes CASSHNTGGSGTEAFF. Full variable domain (remainder filled in from reference TRBV9 and TRBJ1-1): DSGVTQTPKHLITATGQRVTLRCSPRSGDLSVYWYQQSLDQGLQFLIQYYNGEERAKGNILERFSAQQFPDLHSELNLSSLELGDSALYFCASSHNTGGSGTEAFFGQGTRLTVV.

This clonotype was detected a few times. The CDR3 DNA sequence: TGTGCCAGCAGTTTTGTGTCGGGGACAAATCAGCCCCAGCATTTT. Translated, it gives CASSFVSGTNQPQHF. J is TRBJ1-5 and V is TRBV12-3 or TRBV12-4; D might be TRBD1 (6 bases). The CDR3 is 15 residues long. Deletions cut 3 bases from V and 4 bases from J, with 13 bases between.

The rearrangement uses TRBV25-1 and TRBJ2-7; D possibly uses TRBD1 or TRBD2 (5 bases each). Trimming pared 1 base from V and 9 bases from J, leaving 13 bases between. CDR1 is MGHDK and CDR2 is SYGVNS in the germline V gene. The CDR3 totals 13 residues. This chain's CDR3 is CASSEFVGTVQYF. The CDR3 DNA reads as TGTGCCAGCAGTGAATTCGTCGGGACGGTGCAGTACTTC.

The chain uses TRBV6-1 and TRBJ2-2; 11 positions match TRBD2. The trim removed 5 bases at V and 4 bases at J, leaving 6 bases unmatched. This CDR3 has 16 amino acids. CDR1 and CDR2 from the germline V gene are MNHNS and SASEGT. CDR3 in DNA: TGTGCCAGCAGTAACCTAGCGGGAGGCCTCACCGGGGAGCTGTTTTTT. It yields the protein CASSNLAGGLTGELFF.

The genes are TRBV12-3 or TRBV12-4 and TRBJ1-1; 8 bases match TRBD1. The CDR3 is made up of 13 amino acids. V was clipped by 7 bases and J by 4 bases; unmatched bases: 5. The CDR3, as DNA: TGTGCCAGCACGCTCAGGGGGCCCACTGAAGCTTTCTTT. As protein: CASTLRGPTEAFF.

The V gene is TRBV30, the J gene TRBJ2-2, with D perhaps matching TRBD2 (5 bases). In germline, CDR1 is GTSNPN, CDR2 SVGIG (reference sequence). CDR3 length: 16 amino acids. Trimming took 3 bases from V and 2 from J, leaving 16 bases between them. The CDR3 bases are TGTGCCTGGAGCCCTGAGCGGACTCTTAACACCGGGGAGCTGTTTTTT. This codes for CAWSPERTLNTGELFF.

This clonotype was detected only a few times. This chain connects TRBV5-1 to TRBJ2-7, with D unresolved. Between the trimmed V and J ends, which lost 1 base and 2 bases, there was a span of 7 bases. The germline gives CDR1 SGHRS, CDR2 YFSETQ. The length of the CDR3 is 13 residues. The CDR3 bases are TGCGCCAGCAGCTTGATGCCGGCCTACGAGCAGTACTTC. The encoded protein is CASSLMPAYEQYF. Variable domain in full (rest from reference TRBV5-1 and TRBJ2-7): KAGVTQTPRYLIKTRGQQVTLSCSPISGHRSVSWYQQTPGQGLQFLFEYFSETQRNKGNFPGRFSGRQFSNSRSEMNVSTLELGDSALYLCASSLMPAYEQYFGPGTRLTVT.

The chain recombines TRBV15 with TRBJ2-5; D is undetermined. Between the trimmed V and J ends, which lost 0 bases and 1 base, there was a span of 6 bases. The CDR3 is made up of 14 amino acids. The germline gives CDR1 LNHNV, CDR2 YYDKDF (reference sequence). DNA for the CDR3: TGTGCCACCAGCAGAGATGGGGTCCAAGAGACCCAGTACTTC. It is translated as CATSRDGVQETQYF.

There are a few counts of this clonotype. The rearrangement uses TRBV10-3 and TRBJ1-2; D not certain. The CDR3 is 12 amino acids. The germline gives CDR1 ENHRY, CDR2 SYGVKD. Trimming pared 8 bases from V and 3 bases from J, leaving 10 bases between. The CDR3 sequence: CAIFDGDYGYTF. The CDR3 nucleotides read TGTGCCATCTTTGACGGGGACTATGGCTACACCTTC.

This clonotype was seen many times. The CDR3 sequence: CSARGQGANYGYTF. CDR3 nucleotide sequence: TGCAGTGCTAGAGGTCAAGGAGCTAACTATGGCTACACCTTC. The rearrangement uses TRBV20-1 and TRBJ1-2; D remains ambiguous. Trimming removed 1 base at V and 0 bases at J, with 9 bases between. The V gene's germline CDR1 is DFQATT and CDR2 SNEGSKA (reference sequence). This CDR3 is 14 amino acids long.

The gene calls are TRBV27 and TRBJ1-1; no firm D call. There are 13 residues in the CDR3. V lost 2 bases, J lost 10 bases, and 14 bases lay in between. Germline CDR1 is MNHEY and CDR2 is SMNVEV (reference sequence). The CDR3 region has the DNA TGTGCCAGCAGTTTAGTGGACCCCCTCACAGCTTTCTTT. Its protein product is CASSLVDPLTAFF.

This clonotype was observed a few times. V is TRBV7-2 and J is TRBJ1-2; TRBD1 matches at 12 bases. The CDR3 has 14 amino acids. V lost 4 bases to trimming and J lost 7 bases; unmatched junction nucleotides: 4. The germline V gene encodes CDR1 SGHTA and CDR2 FQGNSA. The CDR3 DNA is TGTGCCAGCAGCTGGGACAGGGGGCGAGGTGGCTACACCTTC. It encodes CASSWDRGRGGYTF.

The chain carries TRBV7-9 and TRBJ1-4; D remains unclear. V was trimmed by 5 bases and J by 1 base, leaving 11 bases between them. Germline-derived CDR1 and CDR2 are SEHNR and FQNEAQ (reference sequence). This CDR3 contains 15 residues. CDR3 in DNA: TGTGCCAGCAGCCCCATTTTTGGAACTAATGAAAAACTGTTTTTT. It encodes CASSPIFGTNEKLFF.

This clonotype has at least ten counts. The chain combines TRBV7-2 with TRBJ2-3; TRBD2 matches at 12 bases. This CDR3 has 16 residues. Trimming at V came to 3 bases and at J to 10 bases, leaving 11 bases not matched to a gene. CDR1 is SGHTA, CDR2 FQGNSA, per germline. CDR3 in amino acids: CASSFPTSGRGWAQYF. The CDR3 bases are TGTGCCAGCAGCTTTCCGACTAGCGGGAGAGGATGGGCGCAGTATTTT.

This clonotype has more than one count but fewer than ten. The chain is built from TRBV12-3 or TRBV12-4 and TRBJ2-3; maybe TRBD2 (6 bases). V lost 5 bases, J lost 7 bases, and 13 bases lay in between. The CDR3 contains 13 residues. The CDR3 sequence is CASSGRDSYTQYF. The DNA of the CDR3 is TGTGCCAGCAGTGGACGGGACTCCTATACGCAGTATTTT.

For this clonotype: At one boundary the junction diverges from the germline segment, which might be a read error. V gene TRBV19 combines with J gene TRBJ1-2; D ambiguous. Germline assignment: CDR1 LNHDA and CDR2 SQIVND (reference sequence). This CDR3 region has 14 residues. The CDR3 nucleotides read TGTGCCAGCAGTATAGTTCCGGATCGCTATGGCTACACCTTC. This encodes CASSIVPDRYGYTF.

In its sample, this clonotype was seen many times. The V gene is TRBV15, the J gene TRBJ2-3; tentative D call: TRBD1 (7 bases). Trimming left V 2 bases short and J 4 bases short, with 13 bases between. CDR3 length: 15 residues. Germline assignment: CDR1 LNHNV and CDR2 YYDKDF (reference sequence). The chain's CDR3 is CATSRRQGGADTQYF. Here the CDR3 DNA reads TGTGCCACCAGCAGAAGACAGGGAGGCGCAGATACGCAGTATTTT.

This clonotype was observed a single time. DNA for the CDR3: TGCGCCAGCAGCGAAGCGGGTATAAAAAACAATGAGCAGTTCTTC. Translated: CASSEAGIKNNEQFF. The chain is built from TRBV5-1 and TRBJ2-1; D may be TRBD2 (6 bases). The germline V gene encodes CDR1 SGHRS and CDR2 YFSETQ. Between the trimmed V and J ends, which lost 4 bases and 5 bases, there was a span of 16 bases. The CDR3 covers 15 residues.

This chain joins TRBV7-2 and TRBJ2-3; TRBD1 might be the D (5 bases). V dropped 11 bases and J dropped 1 base, with 13 bases sitting between them. CDR3 length: 13 residues. Germline CDR1 and CDR2: SGHTA and FQGNSA. The CDR3 bases are TGTGCCGCTTCTACAGGCCGCACAGATACGCAGTATTTT. Its protein product is CAASTGRTDTQYF.

This clonotype came up a few times. This rearrangement joins TRBV6-5 to TRBJ1-5; D remains ambiguous. The CDR3 contains 13 residues. Deletions cut 0 bases from V and 4 bases from J, with 4 bases between. In germline, CDR1 is MNHEY, CDR2 SVGAGI. Here the CDR3 reads CASSYSVNQPQHF. The CDR3 coding sequence is TGTGCCAGCAGTTACTCGGTGAATCAGCCCCAGCATTTT.

This clonotype has only a few counts. This chain joins TRBV5-5 and TRBJ2-7, with no clear D. The ends were cut back, 1 base at V and 7 bases at J, with 21 bases in the middle. The CDR3 contains 16 residues. Germline V CDR1 and CDR2: SGHKS, YYEKEE (reference sequence). The CDR3 nucleotides are TGTGCCAGCAGCTTGCAGGTCGGGCTGGTCGCTGGAGAGCAGTACTTC. This codes for CASSLQVGLVAGEQYF.